This TCR beta chain stems from a study of Ad26.COV2.S vaccination and SARS-CoV-2 variants. Background on the study: Donor got 5x10^10 or 1x10^11 viral particles of Ad26.COV2.S. Study conclusions and caveats: Estimates derived from TCR breadth and depth analyses may have underestimated total T cell responses.

The treatment was: 15 to 20 received Ad26.COV2.S at low or high dose, single or two shots; about 5 received placebo; per-sample allocation not given. Collection of the samples took place on day 63 after the first injection of vaccine or placebo. For this clone: Its antigen is unknown.

The CDR3 contains 15 residues. The V and J ends lost 4 bases and 4 bases respectively, with 13 bases between them. Germline CDR1 and CDR2: SGHTA and FQGNSA. Assay: immunoSEQ multiplex PCR; the TCRdb copy retains only in-frame clones and omits some. In the table there are about 390,000 clones, 80% to 90% of which are singletons. The V call is TRBV7-2, the J call TRBJ2-2; D remains unclear. Sequenced material: peripheral blood, taken in a trial of Ad26.COV2.S vaccine versus placebo. This receptor was taken from a person between 18 and 65 years old who received the Ad26.COV2.S COVID-19 vaccine or a placebo. CDR3 DNA sequence: TGTGCCAGCAGCTCCCAGACCGCACTCACCGGGGAGCTGTTTTTT. It translates to CASSSQTALTGELFF.